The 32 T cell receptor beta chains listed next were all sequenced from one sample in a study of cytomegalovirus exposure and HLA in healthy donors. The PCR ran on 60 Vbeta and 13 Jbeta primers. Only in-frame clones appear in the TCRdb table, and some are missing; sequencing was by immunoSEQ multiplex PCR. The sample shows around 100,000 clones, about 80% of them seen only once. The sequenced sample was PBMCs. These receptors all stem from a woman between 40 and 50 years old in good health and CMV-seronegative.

CDR3 DNA sequence: TGCGCCAGCAGCGTTCGACAGGCCCCTTCCGAGCAGTACTTC. The encoded protein is CASSVRQAPSEQYF. The rearrangement links TRBV5-1 to TRBJ2-7; D might be TRBD1 (6 bases). CDR1 and CDR2 from the germline V gene are SGHRS and YFSETQ. The CDR3 has 14 residues. Trimming shortened V by 4 bases and J by 6 bases, and 17 bases separated the two germline ends.

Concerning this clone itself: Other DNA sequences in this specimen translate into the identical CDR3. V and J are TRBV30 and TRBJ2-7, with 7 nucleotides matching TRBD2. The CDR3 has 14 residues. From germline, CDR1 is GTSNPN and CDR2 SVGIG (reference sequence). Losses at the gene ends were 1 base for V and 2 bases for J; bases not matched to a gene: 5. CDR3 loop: CAWSGGGAAYEQYF. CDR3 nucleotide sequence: TGTGCCTGGAGTGGGGGGGGAGCAGCCTACGAGCAGTACTTC.

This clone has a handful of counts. The CDR3 region has the DNA TGTGCCAGCAGCATACAGGGAGTCAATCAGCCCCAGCATTTT. It is translated as CASSIQGVNQPQHF. The chain uses TRBV5-4 and TRBJ1-5, with D maybe TRBD1 (6 bases). The ends were cut back, 4 bases at V and 3 bases at J, with 11 bases in the middle. Germline V gene lookup returns CDR1 SGHNT and CDR2 YYREEE (reference sequence). The CDR3 has 14 amino acids.

Written as DNA, the CDR3 is TGCGCCAGCAGCCAAGATTTTGCCGGGACACCCGATTACACCGGGGAGCTGTTTTTT. It specifies CASSQDFAGTPDYTGELFF. The chain combines TRBV4-3 with TRBJ2-2; possibly TRBD1 for D (6 bases). The CDR3 spans 19 residues. Trimming removed 0 bases from V and 3 bases from J, with 20 bases in between. Germline CDR1 reads LGHNA; CDR2 reads YSLEER.

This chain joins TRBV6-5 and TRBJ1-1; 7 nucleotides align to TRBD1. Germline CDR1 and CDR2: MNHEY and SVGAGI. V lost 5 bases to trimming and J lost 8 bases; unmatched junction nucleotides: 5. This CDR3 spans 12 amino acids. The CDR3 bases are TGTGCCAGCAGTCGCGGACAGGCAGAAGCTTTCTTT. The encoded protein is CASSRGQAEAFF.

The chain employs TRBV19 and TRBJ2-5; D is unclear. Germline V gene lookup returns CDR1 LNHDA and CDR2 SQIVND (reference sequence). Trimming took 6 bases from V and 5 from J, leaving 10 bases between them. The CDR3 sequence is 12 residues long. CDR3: CASRSGEETQYF. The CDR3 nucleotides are TGTGCCAGTAGGTCGGGTGAGGAGACCCAGTACTTC.

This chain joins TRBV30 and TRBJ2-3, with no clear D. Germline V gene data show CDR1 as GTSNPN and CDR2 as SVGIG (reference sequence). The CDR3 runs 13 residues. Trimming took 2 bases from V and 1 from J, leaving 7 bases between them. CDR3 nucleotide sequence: TGTGCCTGGAGTCGGGTACGCACAGATACGCAGTATTTT. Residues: CAWSRVRTDTQYF.

The DNA of the CDR3 is TGTGCCAGCAGCCCCTCCCTGTTGAGCTCTGGAAACACCATATATTTT. Translating it yields CASSPSLLSSGNTIYF. V gene TRBV2 combines with J gene TRBJ1-3; D is unclear. The CDR3 sequence is 16 residues long. Trimming took off 6 bases at V and 0 bases at J, with 15 bases between the two ends. Germline CDR1 SNHLY, CDR2 FYNNEI.

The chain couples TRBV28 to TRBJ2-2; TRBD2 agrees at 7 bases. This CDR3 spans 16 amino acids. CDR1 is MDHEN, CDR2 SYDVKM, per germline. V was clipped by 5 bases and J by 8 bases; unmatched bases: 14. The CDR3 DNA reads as TGTGCCAGCAGTGCCTCTGGCGGGGGAATAGGTGGGGAGCTGTTTTTT. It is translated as CASSASGGGIGGELFF.

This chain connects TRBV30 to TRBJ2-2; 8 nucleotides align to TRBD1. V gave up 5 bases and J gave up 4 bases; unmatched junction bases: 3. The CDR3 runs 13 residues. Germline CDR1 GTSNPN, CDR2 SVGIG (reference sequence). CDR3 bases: TGTGCCTGGCCGACAGGGGCCACCGGGGAGCTGTTTTTT. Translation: CAWPTGATGELFF.

In nucleotides, the CDR3 is TGTGCCACCAGCAGAGAGCTACGTTTGAGGGAAAAACTGTTTTTT. It encodes CATSRELRLREKLFF. The chain couples TRBV15 to TRBJ1-4; D remains ambiguous. Trimming removed 0 bases from V and 8 bases from J, with 13 bases in between. From germline, CDR1 is LNHNV and CDR2 YYDKDF (reference sequence). This CDR3 has 15 amino acids.

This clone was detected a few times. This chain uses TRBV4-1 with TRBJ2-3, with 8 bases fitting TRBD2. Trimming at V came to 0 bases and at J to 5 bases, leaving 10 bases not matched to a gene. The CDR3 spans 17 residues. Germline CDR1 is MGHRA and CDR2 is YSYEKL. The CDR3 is CASSQERVGGAEDTQYF. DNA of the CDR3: TGCGCCAGCAGCCAAGAACGTGTCGGGGGGGCCGAAGATACGCAGTATTTT.

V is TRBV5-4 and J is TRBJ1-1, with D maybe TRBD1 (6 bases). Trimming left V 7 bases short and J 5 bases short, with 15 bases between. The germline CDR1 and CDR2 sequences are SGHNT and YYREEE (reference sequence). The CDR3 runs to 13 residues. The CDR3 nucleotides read TGTGCCAGCGCGGGGAGGGGGTCTACTGAAGCTTTCTTT. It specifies CASAGRGSTEAFF.

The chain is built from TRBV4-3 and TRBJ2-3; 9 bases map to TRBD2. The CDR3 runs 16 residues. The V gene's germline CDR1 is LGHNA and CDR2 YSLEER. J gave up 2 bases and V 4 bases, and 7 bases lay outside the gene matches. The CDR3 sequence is CASSRTSAGATDTQYF. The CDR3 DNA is TGCGCCAGCAGCCGGACTAGCGCGGGGGCCACAGATACGCAGTATTTT.

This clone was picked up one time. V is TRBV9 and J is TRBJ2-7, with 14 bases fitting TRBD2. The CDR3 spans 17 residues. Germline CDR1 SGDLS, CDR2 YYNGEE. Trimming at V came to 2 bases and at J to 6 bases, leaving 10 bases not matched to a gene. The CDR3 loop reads CASSVTSGRAGAVEQYF. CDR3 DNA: TGTGCCAGCAGCGTGACTAGCGGGAGGGCCGGGGCCGTCGAGCAGTACTTC.

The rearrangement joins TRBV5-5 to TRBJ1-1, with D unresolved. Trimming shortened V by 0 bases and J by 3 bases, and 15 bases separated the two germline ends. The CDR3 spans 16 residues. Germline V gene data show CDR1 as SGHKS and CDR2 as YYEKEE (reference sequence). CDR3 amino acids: CASSLVSYSDYTEAFF. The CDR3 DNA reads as TGTGCCAGCAGCTTGGTCAGCTACTCGGACTACACTGAAGCTTTCTTT.

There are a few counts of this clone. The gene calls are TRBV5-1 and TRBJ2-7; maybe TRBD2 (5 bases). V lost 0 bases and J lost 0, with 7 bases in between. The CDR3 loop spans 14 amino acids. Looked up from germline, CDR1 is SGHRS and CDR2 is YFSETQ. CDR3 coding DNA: TGCGCCAGCAGCTTGGGAGGGAACTCCTACGAGCAGTACTTC. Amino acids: CASSLGGNSYEQYF.

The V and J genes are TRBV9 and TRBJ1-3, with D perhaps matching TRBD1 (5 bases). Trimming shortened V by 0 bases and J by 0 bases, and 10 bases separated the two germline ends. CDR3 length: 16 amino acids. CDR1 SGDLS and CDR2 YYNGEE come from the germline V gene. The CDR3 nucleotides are TGTGCCAGCAGCGTAGGCGACAGAGCCTCTGGAAACACCATATATTTT. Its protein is CASSVGDRASGNTIYF. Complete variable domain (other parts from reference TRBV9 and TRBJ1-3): DSGVTQTPKHLITATGQRVTLRCSPRSGDLSVYWYQQSLDQGLQFLIQYYNGEERAKGNILERFSAQQFPDLHSELNLSSLELGDSALYFCASSVGDRASGNTIYFGEGSWLTVV.

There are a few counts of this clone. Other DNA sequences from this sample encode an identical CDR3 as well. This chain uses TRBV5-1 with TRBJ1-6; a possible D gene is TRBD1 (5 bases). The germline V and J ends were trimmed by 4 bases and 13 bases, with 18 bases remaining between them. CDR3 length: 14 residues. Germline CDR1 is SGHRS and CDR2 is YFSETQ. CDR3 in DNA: TGCGCCAGCAGCGGGGGGAGCCCGAGCTCGCCCCTCCACTTT. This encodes CASSGGSPSSPLHF.

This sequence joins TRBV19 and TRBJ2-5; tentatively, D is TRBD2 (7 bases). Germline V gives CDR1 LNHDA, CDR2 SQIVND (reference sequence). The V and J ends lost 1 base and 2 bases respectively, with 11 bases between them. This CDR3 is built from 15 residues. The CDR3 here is CASSIGGGRQETQYF. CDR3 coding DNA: TGTGCCAGTAGTATAGGGGGGGGCCGACAAGAGACCCAGTACTTC. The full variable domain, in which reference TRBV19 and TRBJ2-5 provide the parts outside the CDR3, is DGGITQSPKYLFRKEGQNVTLSCEQNLNHDAMYWYRQDPGQGLRLIYYSQIVNDFQKGDIAEGYSVSREKKESFPLTVTSAQKNPTAFYLCASSIGGGRQETQYFGPGTRLLVL.

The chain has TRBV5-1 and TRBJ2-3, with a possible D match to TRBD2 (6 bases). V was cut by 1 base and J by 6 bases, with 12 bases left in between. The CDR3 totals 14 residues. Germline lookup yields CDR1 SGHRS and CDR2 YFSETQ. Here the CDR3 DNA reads TGCGCCAGCAGCTTGTACGGGGCGGGGGATACGCAGTATTTT. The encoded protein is CASSLYGAGDTQYF.

CDR3 sequence (DNA): TGCGCCAGCACCCCTTTGGGGAGCTTGTACCAAGAGACCCAGTACTTC. This codes for CASTPLGSLYQETQYF. The V and J genes are TRBV5-1 and TRBJ2-5, with D maybe TRBD2 (5 bases). Deletions cut 6 bases from V and 0 bases from J, with 18 bases between. CDR3 length: 16 residues. Germline V gives CDR1 SGHRS, CDR2 YFSETQ.

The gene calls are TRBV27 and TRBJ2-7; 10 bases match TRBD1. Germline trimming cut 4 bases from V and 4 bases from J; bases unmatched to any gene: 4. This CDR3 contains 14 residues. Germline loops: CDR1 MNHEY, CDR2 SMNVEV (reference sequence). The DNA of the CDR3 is TGTGCCAGCAGTTCGGGACAGGGGACTTACGAGCAGTACTTC. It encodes CASSSGQGTYEQYF.

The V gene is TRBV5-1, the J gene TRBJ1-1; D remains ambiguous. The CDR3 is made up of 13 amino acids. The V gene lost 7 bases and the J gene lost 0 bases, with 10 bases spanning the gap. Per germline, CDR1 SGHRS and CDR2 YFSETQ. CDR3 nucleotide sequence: TGCGCCAGCTCCACGGCGGTGAACACTGAAGCTTTCTTT. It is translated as CASSTAVNTEAFF.

In nucleotides, the CDR3 is TGTGCCAGCAGCTTAGTACCGGGACAGCTGTCCTACGAGCAGTACTTC. Protein sequence: CASSLVPGQLSYEQYF. The V gene is TRBV7-8, the J gene TRBJ2-5; 7 bases align to TRBD1. TRBJ2-7 matches the DNA end more closely, so the J call is doubtful. Germline lookup yields CDR1 SGHVS and CDR2 FQNEAQ. The CDR3 covers 16 residues.

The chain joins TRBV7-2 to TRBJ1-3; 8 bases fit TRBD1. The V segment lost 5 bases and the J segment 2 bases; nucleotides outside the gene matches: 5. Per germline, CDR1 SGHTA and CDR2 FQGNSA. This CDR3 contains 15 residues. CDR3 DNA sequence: TGTGCCAGCAGCGTACGGACAGGGACTGGAAACACCATATATTTT. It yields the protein CASSVRTGTGNTIYF. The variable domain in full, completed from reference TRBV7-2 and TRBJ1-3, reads GAGVSQSPSNKVTEKGKDVELRCDPISGHTALYWYRQSLGQGLEFLIYFQGNSAPDKSGLPSDRFSAERTGGSVSTLTIQRTQQEDSAVYLCASSVRTGTGNTIYFGEGSWLTVV.

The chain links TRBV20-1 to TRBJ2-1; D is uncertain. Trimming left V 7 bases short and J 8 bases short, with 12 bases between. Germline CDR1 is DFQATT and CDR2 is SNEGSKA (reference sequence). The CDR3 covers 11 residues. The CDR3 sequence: CSETHRDEQFF. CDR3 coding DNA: TGCAGTGAGACTCACCGCGATGAGCAGTTCTTC.

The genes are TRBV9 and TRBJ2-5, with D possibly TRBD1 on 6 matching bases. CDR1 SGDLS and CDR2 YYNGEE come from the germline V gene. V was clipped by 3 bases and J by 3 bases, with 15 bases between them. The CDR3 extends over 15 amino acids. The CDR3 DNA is TGTGCCAGCAGCGAAACCGGGACAATAAAAGAGACCCAGTACTTC. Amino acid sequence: CASSETGTIKETQYF.

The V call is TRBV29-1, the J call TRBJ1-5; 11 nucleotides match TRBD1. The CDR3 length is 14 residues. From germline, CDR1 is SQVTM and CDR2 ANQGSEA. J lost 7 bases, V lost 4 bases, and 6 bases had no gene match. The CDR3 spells CSVARTGGGQPQHF. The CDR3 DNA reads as TGCAGCGTTGCCCGGACAGGGGGCGGGCAGCCCCAGCATTTT.

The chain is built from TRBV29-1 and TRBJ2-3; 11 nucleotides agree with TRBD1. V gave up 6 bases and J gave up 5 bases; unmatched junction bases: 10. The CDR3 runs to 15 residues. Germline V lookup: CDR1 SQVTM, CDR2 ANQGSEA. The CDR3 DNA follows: TGCAGCGTGGACAGGGGGCGTCGTTTATTAGATACGCAGTATTTT. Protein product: CSVDRGRRLLDTQYF.

CDR3 residues: CSVQGLGELFF. Here the CDR3 DNA reads TGCAGCGTTCAGGGTCTCGGGGAGCTGTTTTTT. J is TRBJ2-2 and V is TRBV29-1; maybe TRBD1 (5 bases). The length of the CDR3 is 11 residues. Trimming removed 5 bases from V and 7 bases from J, with 8 bases in between. Germline values: CDR1 SQVTM, CDR2 ANQGSEA.

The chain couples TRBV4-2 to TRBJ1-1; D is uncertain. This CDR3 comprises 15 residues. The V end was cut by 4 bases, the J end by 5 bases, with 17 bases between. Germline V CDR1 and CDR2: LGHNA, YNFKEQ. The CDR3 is CASSPDGGLGTEAFF. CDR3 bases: TGTGCCAGCAGCCCCGACGGAGGGCTCGGGACTGAAGCTTTCTTT.